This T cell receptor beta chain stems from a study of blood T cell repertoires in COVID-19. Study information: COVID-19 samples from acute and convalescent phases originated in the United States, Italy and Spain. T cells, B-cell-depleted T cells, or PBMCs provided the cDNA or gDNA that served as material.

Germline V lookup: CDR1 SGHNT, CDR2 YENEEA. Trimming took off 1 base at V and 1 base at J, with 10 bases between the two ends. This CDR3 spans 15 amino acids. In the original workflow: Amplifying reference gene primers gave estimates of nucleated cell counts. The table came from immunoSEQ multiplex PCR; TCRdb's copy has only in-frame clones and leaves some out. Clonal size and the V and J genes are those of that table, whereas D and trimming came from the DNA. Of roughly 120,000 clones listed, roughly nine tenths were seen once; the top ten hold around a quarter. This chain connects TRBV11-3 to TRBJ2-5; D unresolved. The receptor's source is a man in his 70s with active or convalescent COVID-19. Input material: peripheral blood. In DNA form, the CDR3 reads TGTGCCAGCAGCTTAGGAGGTGGAACCCAAGAGACCCAGTACTTC. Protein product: CASSLGGGTQETQYF. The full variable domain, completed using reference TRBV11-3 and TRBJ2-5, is EAGVVQSPRYKIIEKKQPVAFWCNPISGHNTLYWYLQNLGQGPELLIRYENEEAVDDSQLPKDRFSAERLKGVDSTLKIQPAELGDSAVYLCASSLGGGTQETQYFGPGTRLLVL.